The rows below give T cell receptor beta chains drawn from one sample of a study of PD-1 blockade in classical Hodgkin lymphoma. Profiling relied on immunoSEQ multiplex PCR, and the TCRdb table lists in-frame clones only, not all of them. The table shows approximately 12,000 clones, with around 80% occurring only once. The sequences come from peripheral blood mononuclear cells (PBMCs), collected before the second cycle of nivolumab. These receptors were obtained from a human donor with classical Hodgkin lymphoma. Both conserved end residues are part of each CDR3. D genes are given only for firm matches. The size field is filled for only some rows; it gives once, few, many or a size class.

CDR3 DNA: TGTGCCAGCAGCCCCCGGACCGTACCTAAGCTGTTTTTT; CDR3 protein: CASSPRTVPKLFF; J gene: TRBJ2-2; clone size: -; D gene: -; V gene: TRBV9
CDR3 DNA: TGTGCCATCAGGGACAGTCAAGAGACCCAGTACTTC; CDR3 protein: CAIRDSQETQYF; J gene: TRBJ2-5; clone size: -; D gene: -; V gene: TRBV10-3
CDR3 DNA: TGTGCCAGCAGTGATACTGGCGACCACAATGAGCAGTTCTTC; CDR3 protein: CASSDTGDHNEQFF; J gene: TRBJ2-1; clone size: -; D gene: -; V gene: TRBV6-1
CDR3 DNA: TGTGCCAGCAGTTCCTCGGACAGGGGCTTGAACACTGAAGCTTTCTTT; CDR3 protein: CASSSSDRGLNTEAFF; J gene: TRBJ1-1; clone size: -; D gene: TRBD1; V gene: TRBV28
CDR3 DNA: TGTGCCATCAGTGAGGGGACTAGCTCAGATACGCAGTATTTT; CDR3 protein: CAISEGTSSDTQYF; J gene: TRBJ2-3; clone size: -; D gene: TRBD2; V gene: TRBV10-3
CDR3 DNA: TGTGCCAGCAGCTGGTGGACAGGGGGCGGTGAAAAACTGTTTTTT; CDR3 protein: CASSWWTGGGEKLFF; J gene: TRBJ1-4; clone size: -; D gene: TRBD1; V gene: TRBV5-4
CDR3 DNA: TGTGCCAGCTCACCACGGGCAGGGGGCGGCTATGGCTACACCTTC; CDR3 protein: CASSPRAGGGYGYTF; J gene: TRBJ1-2; clone size: once; D gene: TRBD1; V gene: TRBV18
CDR3 DNA: TGTGCCAGCAGCTTAGCAGGGGGGCAGTTCTTC; CDR3 protein: CASSLAGGQFF; J gene: TRBJ2-1; clone size: -; D gene: -; V gene: TRBV7-9
CDR3 DNA: TGTGCCAGCAGTCTCCGTGGGGATTTAGCCAAAAACATTCAGTACTTC; CDR3 protein: CASSLRGDLAKNIQYF; J gene: TRBJ2-4; clone size: -; D gene: -; V gene: TRBV28
CDR3 DNA: TGTGCCACCAGCAGAGGGGCAAGGACAGGGCCGGGATCACCCCTCCACTTT; CDR3 protein: CATSRGARTGPGSPLHF; J gene: TRBJ1-6; clone size: -; D gene: TRBD1; V gene: TRBV15
CDR3 DNA: TGTGCCAGCAGTACGGGACTAGCGGGAGTCACAGATACGCAGTATTTT; CDR3 protein: CASSTGLAGVTDTQYF; J gene: TRBJ2-3; clone size: -; D gene: TRBD2; V gene: TRBV6-6
CDR3 DNA: TGTGCCAGCAGCTTAAAACGGGGGCCGAACACTGAAGCTTTCTTT; CDR3 protein: CASSLKRGPNTEAFF; J gene: TRBJ1-1; clone size: -; D gene: -; V gene: TRBV11-1
CDR3 DNA: TGTGCCAGCAGCTTAAATAGGGGGGGGACCCACAATGACCAGTTCTTC; CDR3 protein: CASSLNRGGTHNDQFF; J gene: TRBJ2-1; clone size: -; D gene: -; V gene: TRBV11-3
CDR3 DNA: TGTGCCAGCAGCCCCCCGCCCCCAACCTCCTACGAGCAGTACTTC; CDR3 protein: CASSPPPPTSYEQYF; J gene: TRBJ2-7; clone size: -; D gene: -; V gene: TRBV7-9
CDR3 DNA: TGTGCCAGCAGCCCGGGACAGTGGCATGAAAAACTGTTTTTT; CDR3 protein: CASSPGQWHEKLFF; J gene: TRBJ1-4; clone size: -; D gene: TRBD1; V gene: TRBV5-6
CDR3 DNA: TGTGCCAGCAGCGCCTTCCAGGGGCCAGGGGAGACCCAGTACTTC; CDR3 protein: CASSAFQGPGETQYF; J gene: TRBJ2-5; clone size: -; D gene: -; V gene: TRBV9
CDR3 DNA: TGCGCCAGCAGCTTACTCTACCAAGAGACCCAGTACTTC; CDR3 protein: CASSLLYQETQYF; J gene: TRBJ2-5; clone size: -; D gene: -; V gene: TRBV5-1
CDR3 DNA: TGTGCCACCCCGTCCCCGGGACAGGAGCTTAATAGCAATCAGCCCCAGCATTTT; CDR3 protein: CATPSPGQELNSNQPQHF; J gene: TRBJ1-5; clone size: few; D gene: TRBD1; V gene: TRBV15
CDR3 DNA: TGTGCCAGCAGCGGACTAGCGGGAGCCACCGGGGAGCTGTTTTTT; CDR3 protein: CASSGLAGATGELFF; J gene: TRBJ2-2; clone size: -; D gene: TRBD2; V gene: TRBV5-4
CDR3 DNA: TGTGCCAGCACCTCTTCTATCGCTGAAGCTTTCTTT; CDR3 protein: CASTSSIAEAFF; J gene: TRBJ1-1; clone size: few; D gene: -; V gene: TRBV27
CDR3 DNA: TGCGCCAGCAGCCAAGGGGTTTCCAACTATGGCTACACCTTC; CDR3 protein: CASSQGVSNYGYTF; J gene: TRBJ1-2; clone size: -; D gene: -; V gene: TRBV4-3
CDR3 DNA: TGTGCCAGCAATACGTTCTCGCGTTCACCCCTCCACTTT; CDR3 protein: CASNTFSRSPLHF; J gene: TRBJ1-6; clone size: -; D gene: -; V gene: TRBV2
CDR3 DNA: TGTGCCAGCTCACCACGGATCCTCCAAGAGACCCAGTACTTC; CDR3 protein: CASSPRILQETQYF; J gene: TRBJ2-5; clone size: -; D gene: -; V gene: TRBV18
CDR3 DNA: TGTGCCAGTAGTATTTTAGAGACCCAGTACTTC; CDR3 protein: CASSILETQYF; J gene: TRBJ2-5; clone size: -; D gene: -; V gene: TRBV19
CDR3 DNA: TGTGCCAGCAGCTTGATGGGGGTTGGAAAAGAAAAACTGTTTTTT; CDR3 protein: CASSLMGVGKEKLFF; J gene: TRBJ1-4; clone size: few; D gene: -; V gene: TRBV5-6
CDR3 DNA: TGCAGCGTTGAACCGTACGGGGGGTTCCCCACAGATACGCAGTATTTT; CDR3 protein: CSVEPYGGFPTDTQYF; J gene: TRBJ2-3; clone size: -; D gene: TRBD2; V gene: TRBV29-1
CDR3 DNA: TGTGCCAGCAGCGTAGGACCCGGCGGGGGGCGTAGGAGCTCCTACGAGCAGTACTTC; CDR3 protein: CASSVGPGGGRRSSYEQYF; J gene: TRBJ2-7; clone size: -; D gene: TRBD2; V gene: TRBV9
CDR3 DNA: TGTGCCAGCAGACAGGGCAACATTTTCACAGATACGCAGTATTTT; CDR3 protein: CASRQGNIFTDTQYF; J gene: TRBJ2-3; clone size: -; D gene: -; V gene: TRBV27
CDR3 DNA: TGTGCCAGCAGCCCACTCCGGGACAGGGAAAACATTCAGTACTTC; CDR3 protein: CASSPLRDRENIQYF; J gene: TRBJ2-4; clone size: -; D gene: TRBD1; V gene: TRBV7-9
CDR3 DNA: TGTGCCAGTAGCTGGACTAGCGGGAGCAATGAGCAGTTCTTC; CDR3 protein: CASSWTSGSNEQFF; J gene: TRBJ2-1; clone size: -; D gene: TRBD2; V gene: TRBV19
CDR3 DNA: TGTGCCAGCAGTTATCTAGCGGGAGGGCCCTACGAGCAGTACTTC; CDR3 protein: CASSYLAGGPYEQYF; J gene: TRBJ2-7; clone size: -; D gene: TRBD2; V gene: TRBV27
CDR3 DNA: TGTGCCAGCACGTCAACAGGGGAGCTGTTTTTT; CDR3 protein: CASTSTGELFF; J gene: TRBJ2-2; clone size: -; D gene: -; V gene: TRBV28
CDR3 DNA: TGTGCCAGCAGTGACCTGGGCACTGAAGCTTTCTTT; CDR3 protein: CASSDLGTEAFF; J gene: TRBJ1-1; clone size: -; D gene: -; V gene: TRBV2
CDR3 DNA: TGTGCCAGCAATGACCTTAATTCACCCCTCCACTTT; CDR3 protein: CASNDLNSPLHF; J gene: TRBJ1-6; clone size: -; D gene: -; V gene: TRBV27
CDR3 DNA: TGTGCCTGGACTATTTCCAGGGGCGGTGGCTACACCTTC; CDR3 protein: CAWTISRGGGYTF; J gene: TRBJ1-2; clone size: -; D gene: -; V gene: TRBV30
CDR3 DNA: TGTGCCAGCAGTCCATCCGGAGCCCGCGAAGGGGAAGCTTTCTTT; CDR3 protein: CASSPSGAREGEAFF; J gene: TRBJ1-1; clone size: -; D gene: -; V gene: TRBV27
CDR3 DNA: TGTGCCAGCTCCCTTAACCTCGGGGGCAGGGGGCTTGATGGCTACACCTTC; CDR3 protein: CASSLNLGGRGLDGYTF; J gene: TRBJ1-2; clone size: -; D gene: TRBD1; V gene: TRBV18
CDR3 DNA: TGTGCCATCAGAAAACAGGTGGGCTATGGCTACACCTTC; CDR3 protein: CAIRKQVGYGYTF; J gene: TRBJ1-2; clone size: -; D gene: -; V gene: TRBV10-3
CDR3 DNA: TGTGCCAGTAGTATATCGGTGATCTCCTACGAGCAGTACTTC; CDR3 protein: CASSISVISYEQYF; J gene: TRBJ2-7; clone size: -; D gene: -; V gene: TRBV19
CDR3 DNA: TGCGCCAGCAGCCAAGATCCCGCTCTACCCCACTCTGGCTACACCTTC; CDR3 protein: CASSQDPALPHSGYTF; J gene: TRBJ1-2; clone size: -; D gene: -; V gene: TRBV4-3
CDR3 DNA: TGCGCCAGCAGCTTGGGATCCGGGAACTCCTACGAGCAGTACTTC; CDR3 protein: CASSLGSGNSYEQYF; J gene: TRBJ2-7; clone size: -; D gene: -; V gene: TRBV5-1
CDR3 DNA: TGCGCCAGCAGCCAAGAATGGCCGGATACGCAGTATTTT; CDR3 protein: CASSQEWPDTQYF; J gene: TRBJ2-3; clone size: -; D gene: -; V gene: TRBV4-1
CDR3 DNA: TGTGCCAGCAGTTTCGCCTCAGGGGTAGGGAGCGAGCAGTACTTC; CDR3 protein: CASSFASGVGSEQYF; J gene: TRBJ2-7; clone size: -; D gene: -; V gene: TRBV27
CDR3 DNA: TGTGCCAGCAGCTTATTGGTGTCTATCTCTAAGGAGCAGTACTTC; CDR3 protein: CASSLLVSISKEQYF; J gene: TRBJ2-7; clone size: medium-sized; D gene: -; V gene: TRBV7-2
CDR3 DNA: TGCGCCAGCGGGTTACTAGGGGTTTCCTACGAGCAGTACTTC; CDR3 protein: CASGLLGVSYEQYF; J gene: TRBJ2-7; clone size: -; D gene: -; V gene: TRBV5-1
CDR3 DNA: TGCGCCAGCAGCTTGGCCGCCAGCGGAAACACCATATATTTT; CDR3 protein: CASSLAASGNTIYF; J gene: TRBJ1-3; clone size: -; D gene: -; V gene: TRBV5-1
CDR3 DNA: TGTGCCAGCAGCTTAGACAACAGGAACAGTGAAGCTTTCTTT; CDR3 protein: CASSLDNRNSEAFF; J gene: TRBJ1-1; clone size: -; D gene: -; V gene: TRBV7-2